A single sample gave rise to the 13 T cell receptor beta chains below, sequenced in a study of cytomegalovirus exposure and HLA in healthy donors. Clones were sequenced by immunoSEQ multiplex PCR, and TCRdb holds only the in-frame ones, with some missing. The sample has approximately 180,000 clones, 86% seen once. The sample comprised PBMCs. The receptors here all came from a man aged 18 to 29 in good health and CMV-seropositive.

The chain couples TRBV2 to TRBJ1-3, with 7 bases that match TRBD1. V shed 6 bases and J 0 bases; nucleotides not matched to a gene: 2. The germline gives CDR1 SNHLY, CDR2 FYNNEI. The length of the CDR3 is 14 residues. The chain's CDR3 is CASRGTASGNTIYF. For the CDR3, the DNA is TGTGCCAGCAGGGGGACAGCCTCTGGAAACACCATATATTTT.

The rearrangement joins TRBV7-9 to TRBJ2-6; 7 bases align to TRBD1. Germline V gives CDR1 SEHNR, CDR2 FQNEAQ (reference sequence). The V gene end was trimmed by 4 bases and the J gene end by 0 bases; junction bases not matched to a gene: 9. The CDR3 contains 18 residues. This CDR3 reads CASSSNWGQSSGANVLTF. DNA of the CDR3: TGTGCCAGCAGCTCCAATTGGGGACAGTCCTCTGGGGCCAACGTCCTGACTTTC.

The chain is built from TRBV30 and TRBJ1-2; D is undetermined. The CDR3 length is 10 residues. V was clipped by 8 bases and J by 4 bases, with 8 bases between them. Germline loops: CDR1 GTSNPN, CDR2 SVGIG (reference sequence). Here the CDR3 reads CAEGCYGYTF. The CDR3 DNA reads as TGTGCCGAGGGATGCTATGGCTACACCTTC.

This clone was observed at least ten times. The CDR3 region is CASGGNVLTF. CDR3 sequence (DNA): TGTGCCAGCGGGGGGAACGTCCTGACTTTC. This rearrangement joins TRBV2 to TRBJ2-6, with D perhaps TRBD2 (6 bases). The CDR3 is 10 residues long. Germline V gives CDR1 SNHLY, CDR2 FYNNEI. V was pared by 8 bases and J by 10 bases, with 6 bases between.

This clone was picked up a small number of times. V gene TRBV19 combines with J gene TRBJ1-5, with D possibly matching TRBD1 (5 bases). The CDR3 runs to 16 residues. Trimming took 2 bases from V and 2 from J, leaving 13 bases between them. Per germline, CDR1 LNHDA and CDR2 SQIVND (reference sequence). The CDR3 bases are TGTGCCAGTAGTATAAGGTACGGGGGTGGCAATCAGCCCCAGCATTTT. The encoded protein is CASSIRYGGGNQPQHF.

CDR3 amino acids: CASSVAPGINTGELFF. Here the CDR3 DNA reads TGTGCCAGCAGCGTAGCTCCAGGGATAAACACCGGGGAGCTGTTTTTT. The chain has TRBV9 and TRBJ2-2, with D perhaps TRBD1 (5 bases). V was clipped by 0 bases and J by 2 bases, with 11 bases between them. The CDR3 has 16 amino acids. CDR1 is SGDLS and CDR2 is YYNGEE in the germline V gene.

This rearrangement joins TRBV6-1 to TRBJ1-2; D possibly corresponds to TRBD1 (5 bases). This CDR3 contains 12 residues. With 9 bases removed from V and 3 bases from J, the gap between germline ends came to 11 bases. Germline V gene sequence: CDR1 MNHNS, CDR2 SASEGT. The CDR3 bases are TGTGCCAGTGGAGGGGTCGACTATGGCTACACCTTC. Protein sequence: CASGGVDYGYTF.

Turning to this clone: In the same sample, other DNA sequences code for this CDR3. The gene calls are TRBV18 and TRBJ1-1, with TRBD1 matching 8 bases. The length of the CDR3 is 13 residues. J lost 5 bases, V lost 2 bases, and 1 base had no gene match. Germline lookup yields CDR1 KGHSH and CDR2 LQKENI. CDR3 region: CASSPTGGTEAFF. The CDR3 DNA sequence: TGTGCCAGCTCACCAACAGGGGGGACTGAAGCTTTCTTT. The full variable domain, rest sourced from reference TRBV18 and TRBJ1-1, is NAGVMQNPRHLVRRRGQEARLRCSPMKGHSHVYWYRQLPEEGLKFMVYLQKENIIDESGMPKERFSAEFPKEGPSILRIQQVVRGDSAAYFCASSPTGGTEAFFGQGTRLTVV.

The table lists this clone with a count of one. The chain combines TRBV7-2 with TRBJ2-2; the match to TRBD1 covers 8 bases. V dropped 8 bases and J dropped 7; count of bases not matched to a gene: 15. Per the germline V gene, CDR1 is SGHTA and CDR2 is FQGNSA. The CDR3 extends over 16 amino acids. The CDR3 DNA reads TGTGCCAGCTCTAAAAGGGAACAGGGGGTCGGCGGGGAGCTGTTTTTT. This translates into CASSKREQGVGGELFF.

The CDR3 bases are TGTGCCAGCAGTGCCACAAAAGAGACCCAGTACTTC. It yields the protein CASSATKETQYF. The chain combines TRBV27 with TRBJ2-5; D is uncertain. Trimming removed 5 bases at V and 3 bases at J, with 7 bases between. CDR1 and CDR2 from the germline V gene are MNHEY and SMNVEV (reference sequence). The CDR3 runs 12 residues.

This clone came up a few times. This chain connects TRBV18 to TRBJ1-4, with a weak D call TRBD1 (6 bases). Trimming stripped 2 bases from V and 9 bases from J, with 22 bases between. The V gene's germline CDR1 is KGHSH and CDR2 LQKENI. The CDR3 has 17 amino acids. In DNA form, the CDR3 reads TGTGCCAGCTCACCAGATTATCATACAGGGATGGAGAAAAAACTGTTTTTT. Its protein product is CASSPDYHTGMEKKLFF.

This sequence joins TRBV6-6 and TRBJ1-2; 8 nucleotides agree with TRBD1. Germline values: CDR1 MNHNY, CDR2 SVGAGI (reference sequence). CDR3 length: 14 amino acids. V shed 2 bases, J shed 4 bases, and the junction held 3 bases outside the gene matches. CDR3 residues: CASSYGDRPYGYTF. For the CDR3, the DNA is TGTGCCAGCAGTTACGGGGACAGGCCCTATGGCTACACCTTC.

The V gene is TRBV7-8, the J gene TRBJ2-7; TRBD2 aligns across 10 bases. The J segment lost 2 bases and the V segment lost 4 bases, leaving 8 bases of the junction unmatched. The CDR3 loop spans 16 amino acids. The germline CDR1 and CDR2 sequences are SGHVS and FQNEAQ. The CDR3 DNA reads TGTGCCAGCAGCTCGAAGAGGACTAGCGGCACCTACGAGCAGTACTTC. Translated: CASSSKRTSGTYEQYF.